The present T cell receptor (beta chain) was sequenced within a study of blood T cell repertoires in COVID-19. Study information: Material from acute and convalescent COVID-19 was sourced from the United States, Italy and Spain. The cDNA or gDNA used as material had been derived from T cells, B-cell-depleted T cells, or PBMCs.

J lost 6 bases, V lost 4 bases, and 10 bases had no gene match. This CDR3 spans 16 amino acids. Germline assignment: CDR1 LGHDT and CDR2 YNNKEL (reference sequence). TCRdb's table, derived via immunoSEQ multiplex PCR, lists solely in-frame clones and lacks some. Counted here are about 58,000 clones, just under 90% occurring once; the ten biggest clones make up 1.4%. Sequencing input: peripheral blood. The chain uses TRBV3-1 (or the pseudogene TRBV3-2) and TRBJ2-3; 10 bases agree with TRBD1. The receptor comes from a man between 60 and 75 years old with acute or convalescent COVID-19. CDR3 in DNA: TGTGCCAGCAGCCTAGGAGACAGGGGGCGATGTGATACGCAGTATTTT. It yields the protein CASSLGDRGRCDTQYF.